This passage covers 8 T cell receptor beta chains from one sample sequenced in a study of blood T cells in healthy people across ages. For the second PCR, which ran for about 6 to 12 cycles, a sample-barcoded 5' primer and a J-beta primer mix were used. Using its own MiXCR run on the 5' RACE reads, TCRdb lists one record per CDR3 protein. Of over 600,000 distinct CDR3 sequences in the sample, about 42% are singletons; the top ten hold 15% to 20%. The sample was blood. These receptors were taken from a man aged 80 or over in good health.

This clonotype was detected a few times. The genes are TRBV9 and TRBJ2-1, with D perhaps TRBD1 (6 bases). Germline assignment: CDR1 SGDLS and CDR2 YYNGEE. The CDR3 totals 13 residues. Trimming left V 2 bases short and J 3 bases short, with 6 bases between. CDR3: CASSVGHYNEQFF. The CDR3 DNA is TGTGCCAGCAGCGTGGGACACTACAATGAGCAGTTCTTC.

This clonotype was recorded a few times. The chain couples TRBV28 to TRBJ2-1; TRBD2 matches 7 bases. Germline lookup yields CDR1 MDHEN and CDR2 SYDVKM. The ends lost 5 bases at V and 6 bases at J; junction bases unmatched: 16. The CDR3 contains 17 residues. The CDR3 region has the DNA TGTGCCAGCAGTCCCCTAAACGGGAGGCCCGCTGGCAATGAGCAGTTCTTC. Residues: CASSPLNGRPAGNEQFF.

This rearrangement joins TRBV2 to TRBJ1-2; D may be TRBD1 (5 bases). V gave up 6 bases and J gave up 4 bases, with 12 bases separating them. There are 13 residues in the CDR3. Germline V gene lookup returns CDR1 SNHLY and CDR2 FYNNEI. CDR3 residues: CASRLRDGYGYTF. For the CDR3, the DNA is TGTGCCAGCAGACTCAGGGACGGCTATGGCTACACCTTC.

This clonotype was found a few times. V gene TRBV20-1 combines with J gene TRBJ2-1; tentative D call: TRBD2 (5 bases). CDR3 length: 14 amino acids. V was clipped by 6 bases and J by 2 bases, with 14 bases between them. The V gene's germline CDR1 is DFQATT and CDR2 SNEGSKA (reference sequence). The CDR3 nucleotides read TGCAGTGCCACGGTTGCGGGTCCCTACAATGAGCAGTTCTTC. Its translation is CSATVAGPYNEQFF.

The gene calls are TRBV10-3 and TRBJ1-5; D is undetermined. CDR3 length equals 18 residues. V lost 7 bases to trimming and J lost 2 bases, with 24 bases between them. The germline CDR1 and CDR2 sequences are ENHRY and SYGVKD. Written as DNA, the CDR3 is TGTGCCATCACCGATCGGACCTTAAGGAGGAAGGGCAATCAGCCCCAGCATTTT. The encoded protein is CAITDRTLRRKGNQPQHF.

The rearrangement joins TRBV20-1 to TRBJ1-4; D is undetermined. Germline CDR1 DFQATT, CDR2 SNEGSKA (reference sequence). The germline V and J ends were trimmed by 1 base and 3 bases, with 12 bases remaining between them. CDR3 length: 15 amino acids. For the CDR3, the DNA is TGCAGTGCTAGAGTCCCAGGCCTCCCTAATGAAAAACTGTTTTTT. Protein: CSARVPGLPNEKLFF.

This chain links TRBV7-2 with TRBJ2-4; D remains unclear. Between the trimmed V and J ends, which lost 1 base and 8 bases, there was a span of 3 bases. The CDR3 is 11 residues long. Germline V gives CDR1 SGHTA, CDR2 FQGNSA. CDR3 residues: CASSLGYIQYF. DNA for the CDR3: TGTGCCAGCAGCTTAGGTTACATTCAGTACTTC.

This chain links TRBV11-3 with TRBJ2-3; no clear D gene. The V end was cut by 1 base, the J end by 8 bases, with 7 bases between. Per germline, CDR1 SGHNT and CDR2 YENEEA. The CDR3 runs 12 residues. CDR3: CASSLAYRTQYF. The CDR3 region has the DNA TGTGCCAGCAGCTTAGCTTACCGTACGCAGTATTTT.